The entry below gives a single T cell receptor beta chain sequence along with its context. Its target is unknown. Germline V CDR1 and CDR2: DFQATT, SNEGSKA (reference sequence). The CDR3 is made up of 15 amino acids. J gave up 4 bases and V 3 bases, and 5 bases lay outside the gene matches. The record originates from a study of identical twins. Everyone who gave samples was a healthy Caucasian. Findings of the study overall: The study found excess low generation probability among twin-shared out-of-frame alpha sequences.

TCRdb recomputed calls from the 5' RACE reads with MiXCR, one row per CDR3 protein. The data show more than 400,000 distinct CDR3 sequences, 15% seen once. This sample was also put to use in a study of yellow fever vaccine responses in identical twins. That source notes: Among the twins, the vaccine T cell response reportedly seemed partly convergent and partly personalized.

The sequencing sample was made of CD4+ T cells sorted from blood. The TCR was taken from a woman aged 18-35 years in good health. The rearrangement joins TRBV20-1 to TRBJ2-7; TRBD2 matches at 14 bases. The CDR3 spells CSARGLAGEGYEQYF. The CDR3 coding sequence is TGCAGTGCTAGGGGACTAGCGGGAGAAGGTTACGAGCAGTACTTC.